Listed here are 8 T cell receptor beta chains from one sample, sequenced in a study of blood T cell repertoires in COVID-19. The method was immunoSEQ multiplex PCR; TCRdb's version includes in-frame clones alone and lacks a portion of them. The data hold about 73,000 clones, with approximately 80% observed a single time. The source material was peripheral blood. These receptors all stem from a man in his sixties or seventies with COVID-19, enrolled during active disease.

The J gene is TRBJ2-3, the V gene TRBV29-1; D not resolved. In germline, CDR1 is SQVTM, CDR2 ANQGSEA. Trimming left V 6 bases short and J 0 bases short, with 7 bases between. This CDR3 comprises 12 residues. As DNA, the CDR3 is TGCAGCGTAGCCAGGAGCACAGATACGCAGTATTTT. This gives the protein CSVARSTDTQYF.

The gene calls are TRBV18 and TRBJ2-1; the match to TRBD2 covers 9 bases. V gave up 6 bases and J gave up 2 bases; unmatched junction bases: 5. This CDR3 has 15 amino acids. The germline gives CDR1 KGHSH, CDR2 LQKENI. The CDR3 reads CASSHSSGAYNEQFF. The CDR3 bases are TGTGCCAGCTCCCACTCTAGCGGGGCCTACAATGAGCAGTTCTTC.

This rearrangement joins TRBV21-1 to TRBJ1-1. TRBV21-1 is a pseudogene. The CDR3 runs 17 residues. CDR3 protein: CASSKAKGGGQNTEAFF. The CDR3 DNA reads TGTGCCAGCAGCAAAGCGAAGGGAGGGGGTCAGAACACTGAAGCTTTCTTT.

V gene TRBV6-5 combines with J gene TRBJ2-1; D gene ambiguous. The CDR3 is 15 amino acids. Trimming stripped 4 bases from V and 11 bases from J, with 21 bases between. Per the germline V gene, CDR1 is MNHEY and CDR2 is SVGAGI. The CDR3 loop reads CASSSLRLAPMKQFF. The CDR3 nucleotides read TGTGCCAGCAGTTCCCTACGACTGGCCCCAATGAAGCAGTTCTTC.

This clone was seen only a few times. This chain uses TRBV7-2 with TRBJ2-1; TRBD2 agrees at 7 bases. Trimming cost V 5 bases and J 6 bases; bases outside gene matches: 10. This CDR3 has 15 residues. Germline values: CDR1 SGHTA, CDR2 FQGNSA. CDR3 coding DNA: TGTGCCAGCAGCGACGGACTAGGCTTAGGCAATGAGCAGTTCTTC. Its translation is CASSDGLGLGNEQFF.

This clone was seen once. This chain links TRBV10-1 with TRBJ2-7; tentatively, D is TRBD2 (5 bases). Trimming took 10 bases from V and 0 from J, leaving 22 bases between them. The CDR3 totals 16 residues. CDR1 is WNHNN, CDR2 SYGVQD, per germline (reference sequence). The CDR3 coding sequence is TGCGCCATCCGAAGGTCCCCTCTTACTAGCTCCTACGAGCAGTACTTC. Translated: CAIRRSPLTSSYEQYF.

The chain carries TRBV27 and TRBJ2-2, with D uncertain. The CDR3 is 13 amino acids. Trimming cost V 4 bases and J 6 bases, with 9 bases left between them. Germline CDR1 and CDR2: MNHEY and SMNVEV (reference sequence). The CDR3: CASSSKPAGELFF. In nucleotides, the CDR3 is TGTGCCAGCAGTTCCAAACCAGCCGGGGAGCTGTTTTTT.

This clone was detected a few times. The V and J genes are TRBV7-3 and TRBJ1-4, with D possibly TRBD1 on 5 matching bases. The V gene's germline CDR1 is SGHTA and CDR2 FQGTGA. This CDR3 has 14 amino acids. The ends were cut back, 5 bases at V and 2 bases at J, with 9 bases in the middle. CDR3 in amino acids: CASSQGATNEKLFF. CDR3 in DNA: TGTGCCAGCAGCCAAGGGGCCACTAATGAAAAACTGTTTTTT.